One and the same sample provided the 11 T cell receptor beta chains below, sequenced in a study of blood T cell repertoires in COVID-19. Measured with immunoSEQ multiplex PCR; TCRdb has only the in-frame clones, and not every one. Among about 60,000 clones listed, roughly 85% were seen once. Sequenced: peripheral blood. The source is a human donor in a cohort sampled during active COVID-19.

In DNA form, the CDR3 reads TGCGCCAGCACACTCGGGACTAGCGGGGGTGCGAACACCGGGGAGCTGTTTTTT. As protein: CASTLGTSGGANTGELFF. The J gene is TRBJ2-2, the V gene TRBV4-3; 14 positions agree with TRBD2. The V gene's germline CDR1 is LGHNA and CDR2 YSLEER. The junction had 7 bases not matched to a gene; V was cut back by 7 bases and J by 0 bases. The CDR3 runs 18 residues.

To note about this clone: The same CDR3 arises from other DNA sequences in this sample as well. V usage is TRBV7-2 and J usage is TRBJ2-7; 10 nucleotides line up with TRBD2. The CDR3 covers 14 residues. Germline CDR1 SGHTA, CDR2 FQGNSA. The V gene end was trimmed by 5 bases and the J gene end by 2 bases; junction bases not matched to a gene: 3. The CDR3 region is CASSLSGGAYEQYF. CDR3 coding DNA: TGTGCCAGCAGCCTCAGCGGGGGGGCCTACGAGCAGTACTTC. Complete variable domain (other parts from reference TRBV7-2 and TRBJ2-7): GAGVSQSPSNKVTEKGKDVELRCDPISGHTALYWYRQSLGQGLEFLIYFQGNSAPDKSGLPSDRFSAERTGGSVSTLTIQRTQQEDSAVYLCASSLSGGAYEQYFGPGTRLTVT.

The sample holds one count of this clone. V and J are TRBV7-9 and TRBJ2-4; TRBD2 is a possible D gene (5 bases). The V end lost 2 bases, the J end lost 8 bases, and 22 bases lay between the germline ends. The germline V gene encodes CDR1 SEHNR and CDR2 FQNEAQ (reference sequence). The CDR3 consists of 17 residues. The chain's CDR3 is CASSLMDLPPNGDIQYF. The CDR3 nucleotides read TGTGCCAGCAGCTTAATGGACTTGCCACCTAACGGAGACATTCAGTACTTC.

The chain employs TRBV19 and TRBJ2-4; D perhaps matches TRBD1 (5 bases). Trimming shortened V by 6 bases and J by 1 base, and 13 bases separated the two germline ends. Germline values: CDR1 LNHDA, CDR2 SQIVND (reference sequence). The CDR3 loop spans 15 amino acids. CDR3 sequence (DNA): TGTGCCAGTAGCCGGACACAAGGGGCCAAAAACATTCAGTACTTC. It encodes CASSRTQGAKNIQYF.

This clone came up a few times. The gene calls are TRBV11-2 and TRBJ1-1; TRBD1 aligns across 7 bases. Per the germline V gene, CDR1 is SGHAT and CDR2 is FQNNGV. The V and J ends lost 5 bases and 4 bases, in that order; junction bases with no gene match: 7. There are 14 residues in the CDR3. The CDR3 loop is CASSPGGYGTEAFF. The CDR3 nucleotides read TGTGCCAGCAGCCCAGGGGGGTACGGCACTGAAGCTTTCTTT.

The chain is built from TRBV7-2 and TRBJ2-5; 8 bases map to TRBD2. Trimming at V came to 4 bases and at J to 5 bases, leaving 6 bases not matched to a gene. This CDR3 spans 14 amino acids. The germline CDR1 and CDR2 sequences are SGHTA and FQGNSA. CDR3 residues: CASSWNSGEETQYF. In DNA form, the CDR3 reads TGTGCCAGCAGCTGGAATAGCGGGGAGGAGACCCAGTACTTC. Full variable domain (rest looked up from reference TRBV7-2 and TRBJ2-5): GAGVSQSPSNKVTEKGKDVELRCDPISGHTALYWYRQSLGQGLEFLIYFQGNSAPDKSGLPSDRFSAERTGGSVSTLTIQRTQQEDSAVYLCASSWNSGEETQYFGPGTRLLVL.

V gene TRBV7-2 combines with J gene TRBJ2-5, with D possibly TRBD1 on 5 matching bases. This CDR3 is 15 amino acids long. The V and J ends lost 2 bases and 1 base respectively, with 11 bases between them. Germline V gene lookup returns CDR1 SGHTA and CDR2 FQGNSA. The DNA of the CDR3 is TGTGCCAGCAGCTTACTTACAGGCTCCCAAGAGACCCAGTACTTC. Amino acid sequence: CASSLLTGSQETQYF.

J is TRBJ1-6 and V is TRBV27; TRBD1 matches 7 bases. V shed 5 bases, J shed 10 bases, and the junction held 11 bases outside the gene matches. Germline values: CDR1 MNHEY, CDR2 SMNVEV (reference sequence). The CDR3 totals 15 residues. This CDR3 is CASSATLGGRSPLHF. The CDR3, as DNA: TGTGCCAGCAGTGCAACATTAGGGGGCAGGTCACCCCTCCACTTT.

The rearrangement links TRBV30 to TRBJ2-5, with D possibly TRBD2 on 6 matching bases. This CDR3 region has 13 residues. Germline CDR1 and CDR2: GTSNPN and SVGIG (reference sequence). Between the trimmed V and J ends, which lost 0 bases and 5 bases, there was a span of 10 bases. The chain's CDR3 is CAWSVWGRETQYF. CDR3 nucleotide sequence: TGTGCCTGGAGTGTTTGGGGGAGGGAGACCCAGTACTTC.

This chain connects TRBV4-1 to TRBJ2-5; 7 nucleotides align to TRBD2. Germline V gene data show CDR1 as MGHRA and CDR2 as YSYEKL. This CDR3 spans 17 amino acids. V trimming: 4 bases; J trimming: 5 bases; junction bases outside the gene matches: 16. CDR3 region: CASSLLSSGRPSETQYF. CDR3 coding DNA: TGCGCCAGCAGCCTCCTCTCTAGCGGACGACCCTCCGAGACCCAGTACTTC.

This chain's CDR3 is CASSLGLAGGPGETQYF. The CDR3 bases are TGTGCCAGCAGCTTAGGCCTAGCGGGGGGGCCCGGAGAGACCCAGTACTTC. The genes are TRBV13 and TRBJ2-5; 12 nucleotides match TRBD2. This CDR3 has 17 residues. Germline lookup yields CDR1 PRHDT and CDR2 FYEKMQ (reference sequence). Unmatched junction bases numbered 6, after V lost 0 bases and J lost 4 bases. Using reference TRBV13 and TRBJ2-5 for the parts outside the CDR3, the full variable domain is AAGVIQSPRHLIKEKRETATLKCYPIPRHDTVYWYQQGPGQDPQFLISFYEKMQSDKGSIPDRFSAQQFSDYHSELNMSSLELGDSALYFCASSLGLAGGPGETQYFGPGTRLLVL.